This T cell receptor beta chain appears in the sequencing data of a study of blood T cell repertoires in COVID-19. Study-level background: Donors in the United States, Italy and Spain gave samples during acute or convalescent COVID-19.

Everyone who took part was about 18 to 89 years old, and they came from about two dozen US areas. Cohorts were assigned according to the clinical history that participants reported. Germline-derived CDR1 and CDR2 are SGHDT and YYEEEE. With 6 bases removed from V and 4 bases from J, the gap between germline ends came to 19 bases. The CDR3 sequence is 15 residues long. The table came from immunoSEQ multiplex PCR; TCRdb's copy has only in-frame clones and leaves some out. In the table there are 450,000 to 600,000 clones, approximately 86% of which are singletons. The clonotype comes from a woman aged 18-29 years who had recovered from COVID-19. The chain employs TRBV5-6 and TRBJ1-2; possible D gene TRBD1, 6 bases. The sample was PBMCs or T cells enriched from blood (not recorded which). CDR3 sequence: CASTTGLVDSYGYTF. In nucleotides, the CDR3 is TGTGCCAGCACCACAGGGCTGGTAGATTCCTATGGCTACACCTTC.